The rows below give T cell receptor beta chains drawn from one sample of a study of blood T cell repertoires in COVID-19. Data came from immunoSEQ multiplex PCR; TCRdb stores just in-frame clones and leaves some out. The sample contains roughly 100,000 clones, 70% to 90% of which appear only once. The sequenced sample was peripheral blood. The receptors come from a human donor in a cohort sampled during active COVID-19. Each CDR3 is given with its conserved first and last residue. D genes are given only for firm matches. Some rows have no size entry. The others give once, few or many, or a class for an expanded clone.

abundance,d_gene,v_gene,j_gene,CDR3aa,CDR3nt
.,TRBD2,TRBV6-4,TRBJ2-1,CASSITSGGHNEQFF,TGTGCCAGCAGTATAACTAGCGGGGGTCACAATGAGCAGTTCTTC
few,TRBD1,TRBV4-1,TRBJ1-2,CASSLDREGSGYTF,TGCGCCAGCAGCCTAGACAGGGAGGGCTCTGGCTACACCTTC
.,.,TRBV6-6,TRBJ1-6,CASSYSGPTSSPLHF,TGTGCCAGCAGTTACTCCGGTCCGACTTCCTCACCCCTCCACTTT
.,.,TRBV5-5,TRBJ2-2,CASSSRDTRTGELFF,TGTGCCAGCAGCTCCCGGGACACGAGGACCGGGGAGCTGTTTTTT
.,.,TRBV10-3,TRBJ1-3,CAIRSGVGGNTIYF,TGTGCCATCAGATCCGGAGTAGGTGGAAACACCATATATTTT
.,TRBD2,TRBV11-2,TRBJ2-3,CASSLAASGEYTDTQYF,TGTGCCAGCAGCTTAGCGGCTAGCGGGGAATACACAGATACGCAGTATTTT
.,.,TRBV18,TRBJ2-2,CASSSRPDTGELFF,TGTGCCAGCTCATCGAGGCCGGACACCGGGGAGCTGTTTTTT
.,.,TRBV6-5,TRBJ2-7,CASRPGPRHEQYF,TGTGCCAGCAGACCGGGTCCCAGACACGAGCAGTACTTC
.,.,TRBV15,TRBJ1-5,CATSTLAAGPQHF,TGTGCCACCAGCACTCTAGCGGCCGGGCCCCAGCATTTT
.,TRBD1,TRBV7-2,TRBJ2-4,CASSSRDRVNIQYF,TGTGCCAGCAGCTCTCGGGACAGGGTAAACATTCAGTACTTC
.,TRBD1,TRBV5-1,TRBJ1-4,CASSDRVTNEKLFF,TGCGCCAGCAGCGACAGGGTGACTAATGAAAAACTGTTTTTT
.,.,TRBV19,TRBJ2-2,CASRTGSGELFF,TGTGCCAGTAGAACAGGGTCCGGGGAGCTGTTTTTT
.,TRBD2,TRBV7-9,TRBJ2-3,CASSSRDYYTDTQYF,TGTGCCAGCAGCTCACGGGACTACTACACAGATACGCAGTATTTT
.,.,TRBV20-1,TRBJ1-5,CSASWGVSQPQHF,TGCAGTGCTAGTTGGGGGGTCAGCCAGCCCCAGCATTTT
.,TRBD1,TRBV7-9,TRBJ1-5,CASSPGQYQPQHF,TGTGCCAGCAGCCCGGGACAGTATCAGCCCCAGCATTTT
.,.,TRBV27,TRBJ1-6,CANVGIPRVGLNNSPLHF,TGTGCCAACGTCGGGATTCCTCGGGTCGGACTTAATAATTCACCCCTCCACTTT
.,.,TRBV2,TRBJ1-1,CASSEAFLGYTEAFF,TGTGCCAGCAGTGAAGCGTTTTTGGGCTACACTGAAGCTTTCTTT
.,.,TRBV5-1,TRBJ2-2,CASSSRGSNTGELFF,TGCGCCAGCAGCTCCAGGGGTTCGAACACCGGGGAGCTGTTTTTT
.,.,TRBV7-8,TRBJ1-1,CASSSVGMNTEAFF,TGTGCCAGCAGCTCCGTCGGGATGAACACTGAAGCTTTCTTT
.,TRBD2,TRBV7-9,TRBJ2-1,CASSLALAGINEQFF,TGTGCCAGCAGCTTAGCTTTAGCGGGTATCAATGAGCAGTTCTTC
.,TRBD2,TRBV28,TRBJ2-7,CASSPGGTSGDSYEQYF,TGTGCCAGCAGTCCGGGCGGGACTAGCGGGGACTCCTACGAGCAGTACTTC
.,.,TRBV3-1/TRBV3-2,TRBJ1-1,CASSPLGGRTEAFF,TGTGCCAGCAGCCCCCTAGGGGGAAGGACTGAAGCTTTCTTT
.,TRBD2,TRBV11-3,TRBJ2-7,CASSTPTSGGSYEQYF,TGTGCCAGCAGCACACCAACTAGCGGGGGTTCCTACGAGCAGTACTTC
.,TRBD1,TRBV7-8,TRBJ2-7,CASSYGQGIYEQYF,TGTGCCAGCAGCTACGGACAGGGGATCTACGAGCAGTACTTC
once,.,TRBV19,TRBJ1-2,CASRSFEAGYTF,TGTGCCAGTAGGTCTTTCGAGGCGGGCTACACCTTC
.,.,TRBV29-1,TRBJ2-2,CSVGPMNTGELFF,TGCAGCGTTGGGCCGATGAACACCGGGGAGCTGTTTTTT
.,.,TRBV28,TRBJ2-7,CASSFLVRSGSYEQYF,TGTGCCAGCAGTTTCCTAGTTCGGAGCGGGTCCTACGAGCAGTACTTC
.,.,TRBV6-5,TRBJ1-2,CASSYGQGRGYTF,TGTGCCAGCAGTTACGGGCAGGGGAGAGGCTACACCTTC
.,.,TRBV28,TRBJ1-6,CASLTNNSPLHF,TGTGCCAGCCTAACGAATAATTCACCCCTCCACTTT
.,TRBD1,TRBV2,TRBJ2-2,CASSAQGFSAGELFF,TGTGCCAGCAGTGCACAGGGGTTTTCCGCCGGGGAGCTGTTTTTT
.,TRBD2,TRBV19,TRBJ2-1,CASSPGLAGGPNEQFF,TGTGCCAGTAGCCCGGGACTAGCGGGAGGGCCAAATGAGCAGTTCTTC
.,.,TRBV11-2,TRBJ2-5,CASSLGGQETQYF,TGTGCCAGCAGCTTGGGGGGTCAAGAGACCCAGTACTTC
.,TRBD1,TRBV27,TRBJ2-7,CASSDRGAYEQYF,TGTGCCAGCAGTGACAGGGGAGCCTACGAGCAGTACTTC
.,TRBD2,TRBV7-8,TRBJ2-7,CASSLVASGSYEQYF,TGTGCCAGCAGCTTAGTTGCTAGCGGCTCCTACGAGCAGTACTTC
once,.,TRBV5-4,TRBJ2-4,CASSLDTSIQYF,TGTGCCAGCAGCTTGGACACATCTATTCAGTACTTC
.,TRBD1,TRBV4-3,TRBJ1-4,CASSQERPDRGGKLFF,TGCGCCAGCAGCCAAGAGCGCCCGGACAGGGGGGGAAAACTGTTTTTT
.,TRBD2,TRBV7-6,TRBJ2-5,CASSLSPGGSETQYF,TGTGCCAGCAGCTTATCTCCGGGGGGGTCCGAGACCCAGTACTTC
.,TRBD2,TRBV18,TRBJ2-3,CASSPRAGAGTDTQYF,TGTGCCAGCTCACCAAGGGCGGGAGCGGGCACAGATACGCAGTATTTT
.,.,TRBV7-3,TRBJ2-1,CASSSSSGFVSNEQFF,TGTGCCAGCAGCTCAAGTTCAGGGTTCGTGTCCAATGAGCAGTTCTTC
.,.,TRBV5-1,TRBJ1-5,CASSLEPGRGGGQPQHF,TGCGCCAGCAGCTTGGAACCCGGACGGGGAGGGGGTCAGCCCCAGCATTTT
.,.,TRBV5-1,TRBJ1-4,CASSLDSLATNEKLFF,TGCGCCAGCAGCTTGGACAGTCTTGCAACTAATGAAAAACTGTTTTTT
many,TRBD1,TRBV28,TRBJ2-7,CASSPTGWDEQYF,TGTGCCAGCTCCCCGACAGGGTGGGACGAGCAGTACTTC
.,TRBD1,TRBV11-1,TRBJ2-7,CASSSTQGVTYEQYF,TGTGCCAGCAGCTCGACACAGGGGGTCACCTACGAGCAGTACTTC
.,TRBD2,TRBV18,TRBJ2-6,CASSPTLATVGANVLTF,TGTGCCAGCTCACCAACACTAGCGACGGTTGGGGCCAACGTCCTGACTTTC
.,TRBD1,TRBV28,TRBJ2-6,CASSQDRDSGANVLTF,TGTGCCAGCAGTCAAGACAGGGACTCTGGGGCCAACGTCCTGACTTTC
.,TRBD2,TRBV5-8,TRBJ2-7,CASSLSSSGRNYEQYF,TGTGCCAGCAGCTTGTCTTCTAGCGGGAGGAACTACGAGCAGTACTTC
.,.,TRBV18,TRBJ1-1,CASSPARLNTEAFF,TGTGCCAGCTCACCTGCGAGATTGAACACTGAAGCTTTCTTT
once,.,TRBV28,TRBJ2-1,CASSLNPGTSGFF,TGTGCCAGCAGCCTCAACCCCGGGACTTCGGGGTTCTTC
.,.,TRBV28,TRBJ1-5,CASSDPQGGQPQHF,TGTGCCAGCAGTGATCCACAGGGCGGACAGCCCCAGCATTTT
.,.,TRBV27,TRBJ2-2,CASRPQTGLAGELFF,TGTGCCAGCAGACCCCAGACAGGTTTAGCCGGGGAGCTGTTTTTT
once,.,TRBV5-1,TRBJ2-3,CASSLPQGAGTQYF,TGCGCCAGCAGCTTGCCACAGGGCGCTGGTACGCAGTATTTT
.,TRBD1,TRBV27,TRBJ1-5,CASSKDRGRPQHF,TGTGCCAGCAGCAAAGACAGGGGCAGACCCCAGCATTTT
.,TRBD2,TRBV9,TRBJ2-7,CASSGEGLVGEQYF,TGTGCCAGCAGCGGAGAGGGACTAGTGGGGGAGCAGTACTTC
.,TRBD1,TRBV9,TRBJ2-3,CASSAGQGFSTDTQYF,TGTGCCAGCAGCGCCGGACAGGGCTTTAGCACAGATACGCAGTATTTT
once,.,TRBV6-1,TRBJ1-2,CASSELGAGYTF,TGTGCCAGCAGTGAATTGGGGGCCGGCTACACCTTC
.,TRBD2,TRBV9,TRBJ2-3,CASSVDSGDTDTQYF,TGTGCCAGCAGCGTAGATAGCGGGGACACAGATACGCAGTATTTT
.,TRBD2,TRBV6-2/TRBV6-3,TRBJ2-3,CASSYKAGSSTDTQYF,TGTGCCAGCAGTTACAAAGCGGGGTCTAGCACAGATACGCAGTATTTT
.,TRBD2,TRBV5-1,TRBJ2-7,CASSLLAGGDFYEQYF,TGCGCCAGCAGCTTGTTGGCGGGAGGGGACTTCTACGAGCAGTACTTC
.,TRBD2,TRBV28,TRBJ2-1,CASSQSSGPYNEQFF,TGTGCCAGCAGCCAATCTAGCGGACCCTACAATGAGCAGTTCTTC